The entry below describes one T cell receptor (beta chain). Antigen unknown. This CDR3 has 16 amino acids. Germline V gene data show CDR1 as SGHRS and CDR2 as YFSETQ. The V gene end was trimmed by 4 bases and the J gene end by 8 bases; junction bases not matched to a gene: 6. TCRdb passed the 5' RACE reads through MiXCR, listing each CDR3 protein once. The sample records approximately 550,000 distinct CDR3 sequences, about a fifth being singletons. The data are from a study of identical twins. Study observations and caveats: Twins' surplus sharing was weaker for beta out-of-frame sequences. The same donors were not followed; conclusions instead depended on cross-sectional statistical analysis.

These data also featured in a second study, about yellow fever vaccine responses in identical twins. That paper adds: Reportedly, twins showed a vaccine T cell response that looked partly convergent and partly personalized.

The TCR comes from a woman under 30 in good health. The V gene is TRBV5-1, the J gene TRBJ2-1; 16 bases are shared with TRBD2. Material for sequencing was CD4+ T cells sorted from blood. CDR3: CASSTGLAGGLDEQFF. The DNA for the CDR3 is TGCGCCAGCAGCACGGGACTAGCGGGAGGGTTAGATGAGCAGTTCTTC.